This T cell receptor beta chain appears in the sequencing data of a study of blood T cell repertoires in COVID-19. Across the study: Spain, Italy and the United States supplied samples that represented acute and convalescent COVID-19. PBMCs, B-cell-depleted T cells, or T cells provided the cDNA or gDNA that made up the material.

In the authors' methods: Amplification from reference gene primers served as the basis for estimated nucleated cell counts. The table came from immunoSEQ multiplex PCR; TCRdb's copy has only in-frame clones and leaves some out. The DNA was the basis for D and trimming; V, J and clone size are from that table. The repertoire holds approximately 430,000 clones, with 70% to 90% as singletons. V was clipped by 2 bases and J by 4 bases, with 10 bases between them. CDR1 is MNHEY, CDR2 SMNVEV, per germline (reference sequence). CDR3 length: 14 residues. This clonotype was obtained from a woman in her thirties with active or convalescent COVID-19. What was sequenced was peripheral blood. The gene calls are TRBV27 and TRBJ2-3; D is undetermined. The CDR3 DNA reads TGTGCCAGCAGTTTAAGAGTTTTTTCAGATACGCAGTATTTT. It is translated as CASSLRVFSDTQYF.